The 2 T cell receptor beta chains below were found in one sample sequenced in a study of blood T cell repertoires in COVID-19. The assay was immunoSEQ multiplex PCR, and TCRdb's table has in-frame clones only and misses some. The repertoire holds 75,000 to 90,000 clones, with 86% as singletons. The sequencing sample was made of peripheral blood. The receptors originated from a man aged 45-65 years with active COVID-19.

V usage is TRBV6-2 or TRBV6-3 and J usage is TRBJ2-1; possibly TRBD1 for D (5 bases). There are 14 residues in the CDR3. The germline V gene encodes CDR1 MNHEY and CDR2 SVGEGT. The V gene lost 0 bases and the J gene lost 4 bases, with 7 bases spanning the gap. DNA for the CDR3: TGTGCCAGCAGTTACTCGCCAGGGTACAATGAGCAGTTCTTC. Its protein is CASSYSPGYNEQFF.

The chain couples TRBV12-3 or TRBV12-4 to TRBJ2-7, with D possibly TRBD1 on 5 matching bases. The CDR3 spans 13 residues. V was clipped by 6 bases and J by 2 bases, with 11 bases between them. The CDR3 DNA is TGTGCCAGCAGGCGGACAATGGCCTACGAGCAGTACTTC. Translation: CASRRTMAYEQYF.